This TCR beta chain stems from a study of blood T cells in healthy people across ages. Across the study: Template switching caught about one barcoded beta molecule for each two T cells.

General study points: Compared with aged donors, long-lived donors showed fewer expanded clones, suggesting selection. Age brought a roughly linear fall in TCR beta diversity measured per million T cells.

Germline loops: CDR1 MGHRA, CDR2 YSYEKL. Trimming cost V 0 bases and J 2 bases; bases outside gene matches: 3. The CDR3 consists of 15 residues. Drawn from each donor were 7.5 to 10 milliliters of peripheral blood. A second about 7 to 11 cycle PCR used barcoded and J-beta primers. Each CDR3 protein gets one entry after TCRdb re-called the 5' RACE reads with MiXCR. The sample holds about 1.7 million distinct CDR3 sequences; 28% are singletons and the top ten take 7.7%. Note on this clonotype: Antigen: not known.

The source of this sequence is a woman aged 25 to 39 in good health. The chain is built from TRBV4-1 and TRBJ2-7; 8 nucleotides line up with TRBD1. Sequencing was performed on blood. CDR3 protein: CASSQEATGAYEQYF. Here the CDR3 DNA reads TGCGCCAGCAGCCAAGAGGCGACAGGGGCCTACGAGCAGTACTTC.